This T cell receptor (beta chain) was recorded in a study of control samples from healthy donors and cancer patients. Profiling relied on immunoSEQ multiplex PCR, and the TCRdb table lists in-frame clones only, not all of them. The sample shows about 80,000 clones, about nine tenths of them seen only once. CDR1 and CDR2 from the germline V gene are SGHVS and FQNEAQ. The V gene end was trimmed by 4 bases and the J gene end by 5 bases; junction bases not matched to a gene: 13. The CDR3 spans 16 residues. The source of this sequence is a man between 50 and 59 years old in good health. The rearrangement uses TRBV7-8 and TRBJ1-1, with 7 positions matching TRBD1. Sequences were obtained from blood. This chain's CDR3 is CASSSDLQGRRTEAFF. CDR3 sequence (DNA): TGTGCCAGCAGCTCCGATTTACAGGGGAGACGTACTGAAGCTTTCTTT.